This T cell receptor beta chain stems from a study of glioma-infiltrating T cells after dendritic cell vaccination. Overall study: Dendritic cell vaccine was injected intradermally three times, biweekly.

The assay was immunoSEQ multiplex PCR, and TCRdb's table has in-frame clones only and misses some. The repertoire consists of more than 70,000 clones, with around 87% occurring once and the leading ten covering more than 2%. Notes on this clone: As yet, its antigen is unknown.

Time point in this sample: after dendritic cell vaccination, including at tumor progression/relapse. Fresh-frozen tumor tissue and more than two years of survival data were available for all. PBMC were collected before vaccination, two weeks after the third vaccination, and at progression. Study results and limitations: Survival was not directly related to TCR clonality in these patients.

The TCR was taken from a human donor with glioblastoma. This material consisted of blood, taken after dendritic cell vaccination.

The chain's CDR3 is CSVELSPGEAPTVWGYTF. As DNA, the CDR3 is TGCAGCGTTGAACTTTCCCCCGGGGAGGCTCCTACTGTCTGGGGCTACACCTTC. The chain links TRBV29-1 to TRBJ1-2; no reliable D call. V was shortened by 2 bases and J by 8 bases, with 30 bases between the two germline ends. The length of the CDR3 is 18 residues. Germline V gene data show CDR1 as SQVTM and CDR2 as ANQGSEA. Complete variable domain (other parts from reference TRBV29-1 and TRBJ1-2): SAVISQKPSRDICQRGTSLTIQCQVDSQVTMMFWYRQQPGQSLTLIATANQGSEATYESGFVIDKFPISRPNLTFSTLTVSNMSPEDSSIYLCSVELSPGEAPTVWGYTFGSGTRLTVV.